The 29 T cell receptor beta chains presented below share a single source sample, sequenced in a study of response to subunit inactivated influenza vaccine. TCRdb reanalysed the RT-PCR reads using MiXCR and keeps one entry per CDR3 protein. The repertoire has some 800,000 distinct CDR3 sequences, 20% to 25% of them found once; the top ten carry roughly 10%. The sequenced sample was PBMCs from blood, obtained less than 6 days after vaccination. These TCRs come from a man in his fifties who received an inactivated influenza vaccine.

This clonotype has a count of ten or more. The chain combines TRBV5-1 with TRBJ2-1; possibly TRBD1 for D (6 bases). Germline loops: CDR1 SGHRS, CDR2 YFSETQ. The V end was cut by 0 bases, the J end by 6 bases, with 16 bases between. This CDR3 region has 16 residues. CDR3 coding DNA: TGCGCCAGCAGCTTGGAGTTGGGGGCTATATCCAATGAGCAGTTCTTC. This codes for CASSLELGAISNEQFF.

This clonotype was counted a few times. One end of the junction is discordant with germline, which a read error may explain. The V gene is TRBV30, the J gene TRBJ1-5, with unresolved D. CDR3 size: 13 residues. From germline, CDR1 is GTSNPN and CDR2 SVGIG (reference sequence). The CDR3, as DNA: TGTGCGTGGACCTCAGACCCCAATCAGCCCCAGCATTTT. Amino acids: CAWTSDPNQPQHF.

V gene TRBV4-2 combines with J gene TRBJ2-7; TRBD2 aligns across 9 bases. The CDR3 length is 16 residues. The V segment lost 0 bases and the J segment 4 bases; nucleotides outside the gene matches: 7. The germline gives CDR1 LGHNA, CDR2 YNFKEQ. The CDR3 region has the DNA TGTGCCAGCAGCCAAGAGGGGCGGCGGGAGGGGTACGAGCAGTACTTC. Translating it yields CASSQEGRREGYEQYF.

This chain joins TRBV7-2 and TRBJ2-7, with 11 nucleotides matching TRBD2. Germline V CDR1 and CDR2: SGHTA, FQGNSA. The ends lost 3 bases at V and 4 bases at J; junction bases unmatched: 2. The CDR3 contains 14 residues. In DNA form, the CDR3 reads TGTGCCAGCAGCTTTAGCGGGAGGGAATACGAGCAGTACTTC. Translating gives CASSFSGREYEQYF.

The gene calls are TRBV4-3 and TRBJ2-1; TRBD2 might be the D (5 bases). Germline CDR1 is LGHNA and CDR2 is YSLEER. The CDR3 contains 15 residues. V gave up 0 bases and J gave up 5 bases, with 11 bases separating them. The CDR3 reads CASSQDISSHNEQFF. The CDR3 DNA sequence: TGCGCCAGCAGCCAAGATATCTCTAGCCACAATGAGCAGTTCTTC.

The CDR3 sequence is CASSRQGINNEKLFF. CDR3 DNA: TGCGCCAGCAGCCGACAGGGGATAAATAATGAAAAACTGTTTTTT. V and J are TRBV4-3 and TRBJ1-4, with 8 positions matching TRBD1. This CDR3 has 15 residues. The J segment lost 4 bases and the V segment lost 4 bases, leaving 5 bases of the junction unmatched. Germline-derived CDR1 and CDR2 are LGHNA and YSLEER.

V usage is TRBV7-8 and J usage is TRBJ2-5; perhaps D is TRBD1 or TRBD2 (5 bases each). Between the trimmed V and J ends, which lost 4 bases and 1 base, there was a span of 22 bases. The germline CDR1 and CDR2 sequences are SGHVS and FQNEAQ. The CDR3 covers 18 residues. Here the CDR3 reads CASSSLQRGVSSQETQYF. In DNA form, the CDR3 reads TGTGCCAGCAGCTCGCTCCAAAGAGGGGTCAGTAGCCAAGAGACCCAGTACTTC.

V and J are TRBV7-2 and TRBJ2-7; 7 bases align to TRBD1. V shed 5 bases and J 6 bases; nucleotides not matched to a gene: 7. Germline loops: CDR1 SGHTA, CDR2 FQGNSA. This CDR3 is 13 amino acids long. The CDR3 sequence: CASSIDRVGEQYF. CDR3 DNA sequence: TGTGCCAGCAGCATAGACAGGGTAGGCGAGCAGTACTTC.

V gene TRBV12-3 or TRBV12-4 combines with J gene TRBJ2-1; 7 bases line up with TRBD1. With 5 bases clipped from V and 8 bases from J, the junction kept 3 bases outside the gene matches. The CDR3 loop spans 12 amino acids. Here the CDR3 reads CASSQDRYEQFF. The CDR3 nucleotides read TGTGCCAGCAGTCAGGACAGGTATGAGCAGTTCTTC.

This clonotype was counted a few times. The chain has TRBV5-1 and TRBJ2-5; D not certain. Germline V lookup: CDR1 SGHRS, CDR2 YFSETQ. The CDR3 contains 15 residues. Trimming cost V 4 bases and J 5 bases, with 18 bases left between them. CDR3 region: CASSLIVDPRETQYF. The CDR3 DNA reads as TGCGCCAGCAGCCTAATCGTGGACCCGCGGGAGACCCAGTACTTC.

This clonotype was seen a few times. The chain recombines TRBV4-3 with TRBJ2-3; D is tentatively TRBD1 or TRBD2 (5 bases each). Germline CDR1 is LGHNA and CDR2 is YSLEER. The CDR3 sequence is 13 residues long. V lost 3 bases to trimming and J lost 13 bases, with 17 bases between them. This CDR3 is CASSQEPGPAEYF. The CDR3 DNA is TGCGCCAGCAGCCAGGAACCGGGACCGGCTGAGTATTTT.

This chain links TRBV7-9 with TRBJ1-2; the D is unclear. V was trimmed by 4 bases and J by 4 bases, leaving 13 bases between them. Germline V gene lookup returns CDR1 SEHNR and CDR2 FQNEAQ (reference sequence). CDR3 size: 14 residues. The CDR3 region has the DNA TGTGCCAGCAGCTCAGGAGGTTACGGCTATGGCTACACCTTC. This gives the protein CASSSGGYGYGYTF.

This clonotype occurred many times. J is TRBJ2-6 and V is TRBV12-3 or TRBV12-4; the match to TRBD2 covers 9 bases. Trimming at V came to 6 bases and at J to 4 bases, leaving 19 bases not matched to a gene. The length of the CDR3 is 20 residues. CDR3 in amino acids: CASSPSRTSVPPPGANVLTF. The CDR3 nucleotides are TGTGCCAGCAGCCCCTCTCGGACTAGCGTCCCACCCCCCGGGGCCAACGTCCTGACTTTC.

The CDR3 loop is CATSDPRGAYNEQFF. CDR3 bases: TGTGCCACCAGTGACCCCAGGGGGGCCTACAATGAGCAGTTCTTC. The V call is TRBV24-1, the J call TRBJ2-1, with D maybe TRBD1 (7 bases). The CDR3 is 15 amino acids. CDR1 and CDR2 (germline): KGHDR, SFDVKD. The V end lost 4 bases, the J end lost 2 bases, and 11 bases lay between the germline ends.

The chain has TRBV29-1 and TRBJ2-5, with D hard to call. The CDR3 is 12 amino acids. Trimming stripped 8 bases from V and 2 bases from J, with 12 bases between. The germline gives CDR1 SQVTM, CDR2 ANQGSEA. CDR3 region: CSYRRQQETQYF. In nucleotides, the CDR3 is TGCAGCTACCGGCGCCAACAAGAGACCCAGTACTTC.

The chain's CDR3 is CASSWNRASNQPQHF. The CDR3 nucleotides are TGTGCCAGTAGTTGGAACAGGGCAAGCAATCAGCCCCAGCATTTT. The chain links TRBV19 to TRBJ1-5; weak D call: TRBD1 (6 bases). The CDR3 totals 15 residues. V lost 5 bases, J lost 1 base, and 12 bases lay in between. From germline, CDR1 is LNHDA and CDR2 SQIVND (reference sequence). Looking up the rest from reference TRBV19 and TRBJ1-5 gives the full variable domain: DGGITQSPKYLFRKEGQNVTLSCEQNLNHDAMYWYRQDPGQGLRLIYYSQIVNDFQKGDIAEGYSVSREKKESFPLTVTSAQKNPTAFYLCASSWNRASNQPQHFGDGTRLSIL.

J is TRBJ2-7 and V is TRBV4-2; 9 bases line up with TRBD2. This CDR3 has 17 residues. V gave up 1 base and J gave up 2 bases; unmatched junction bases: 9. The germline CDR1 and CDR2 sequences are LGHNA and YNFKEQ. CDR3: CASSQGVSGSPTYEQYF. CDR3 nucleotides: TGTGCCAGCAGCCAAGGAGTTAGCGGGAGTCCCACCTACGAGCAGTACTTC.

This clonotype appeared a few times. The chain carries TRBV12-3 or TRBV12-4 and TRBJ2-1; unclear D gene. The CDR3 runs 12 residues. Trimming shortened V by 5 bases and J by 7 bases, and 9 bases separated the two germline ends. CDR3 amino acids: CASSRLPNEQFF. In DNA form, the CDR3 reads TGTGCCAGCAGTCGCCTCCCTAATGAGCAGTTCTTC.

This clonotype has just a few counts. The V call is TRBV3-1, the J call TRBJ1-6, with unresolved D. Germline lookup yields CDR1 LGHDT and CDR2 YNNKEL (reference sequence). The CDR3 extends over 15 amino acids. The V end was cut by 1 base, the J end by 6 bases, with 10 bases between. The CDR3 reads CASSQGSQPNSPLHF. The CDR3 DNA reads as TGTGCCAGCAGCCAAGGATCACAGCCTAATTCACCCCTCCACTTT.

This clonotype was seen only a few times. The chain employs TRBV7-6 and TRBJ2-2, with a tentative D call TRBD2 (5 bases). The germline gives CDR1 SGHVS, CDR2 FNYEAQ. V was clipped by 0 bases and J by 5 bases, with 13 bases between them. This CDR3 region has 16 residues. CDR3 sequence (DNA): TGTGCCAGCAGCTTAGCCCCCTCCAGGAGGACCGGGGAGCTGTTTTTT. Its protein product is CASSLAPSRRTGELFF.

J is TRBJ2-2 and V is TRBV6-5; D might be TRBD2 (6 bases). CDR3 length: 17 amino acids. Trimming shortened V by 3 bases and J by 1 base, and 15 bases separated the two germline ends. Germline values: CDR1 MNHEY, CDR2 SVGAGI. The DNA of the CDR3 is TGTGCCAGCAGTTATGTGTCGGGCGGGAAGAACACCGGGGAGCTGTTTTTT. Encoded protein: CASSYVSGGKNTGELFF.

This clonotype appeared a few times. The J gene is TRBJ1-1, the V gene TRBV29-1, with 7 bases that match TRBD1. J gave up 11 bases and V 5 bases, and 20 bases lay outside the gene matches. This CDR3 contains 15 residues. Per the germline V gene, CDR1 is SQVTM and CDR2 is ANQGSEA. The CDR3 here is CSVLTRGTDHIRAFF. The CDR3 DNA is TGCAGCGTTTTAACCCGCGGGACAGATCACATCAGGGCTTTCTTT.

There are a few counts of this clonotype. This rearrangement joins TRBV7-9 to TRBJ2-7, with a weak D call TRBD1 (5 bases). Germline assignment: CDR1 SEHNR and CDR2 FQNEAQ (reference sequence). V was trimmed by 0 bases and J by 6 bases, leaving 15 bases between them. There are 15 residues in the CDR3. CDR3 in DNA: TGTGCCAGCAGCTTAGCCCAGGGAAATCTGGGCGAGCAGTACTTC. Translation: CASSLAQGNLGEQYF.

The rearrangement joins TRBV29-1 to TRBJ2-5; 7 bases agree with TRBD1. Germline V gene data show CDR1 as SQVTM and CDR2 as ANQGSEA. The CDR3 has 15 amino acids. The ends lost 1 base at V and 4 bases at J; junction bases unmatched: 9. The CDR3: CSVEAPTGKLETQYF. CDR3 DNA sequence: TGCAGCGTTGAAGCTCCGACAGGGAAGTTAGAGACCCAGTACTTC.

This clonotype has more than one count but fewer than ten. J is TRBJ1-5 and V is TRBV10-3; D gene ambiguous. Looked up from germline, CDR1 is ENHRY and CDR2 is SYGVKD. This CDR3 is 14 amino acids long. V gave up 0 bases and J gave up 0 bases, with 3 bases separating them. CDR3 sequence (DNA): TGTGCCATCAGTGAGTCTCTTAGCAATCAGCCCCAGCATTTT. Translation gives CAISESLSNQPQHF.

J is TRBJ2-7 and V is TRBV3-1, with D tentatively TRBD2 (6 bases). This CDR3 comprises 15 residues. Germline CDR1 and CDR2: LGHDT and YNNKEL (reference sequence). Trimming took off 2 bases at V and 5 bases at J, with 16 bases between the two ends. Here the CDR3 reads CASSQPSGTHHEQYF. As DNA, the CDR3 is TGTGCCAGCAGCCAACCATCCGGGACTCATCACGAGCAGTACTTC.

In its sample, this clonotype was seen many times. V usage is TRBV7-2 and J usage is TRBJ2-1; no definite D call. CDR3 length: 13 residues. CDR1 SGHTA and CDR2 FQGNSA come from the germline V gene. V was shortened by 2 bases and J by 6 bases, with 8 bases between the two germline ends. The CDR3 region has the DNA TGTGCCAGCAGCTTAATCCGAATCAATGAGCAGTTCTTC. It yields the protein CASSLIRINEQFF.

A few counts support this clonotype. V gene TRBV5-1 combines with J gene TRBJ2-1, with D perhaps matching TRBD1 (5 bases). The germline gives CDR1 SGHRS, CDR2 YFSETQ. V was cut by 6 bases and J by 0 bases, with 13 bases left in between. The CDR3 runs 15 residues. The CDR3 DNA sequence: TGCGCCAGCACAGGAAACAGGCCCTCCTACAATGAGCAGTTCTTC. This translates into CASTGNRPSYNEQFF.

This clonotype has ten or more counts. The rearrangement uses TRBV20-1 and TRBJ1-1, with D hard to call. Per the germline V gene, CDR1 is DFQATT and CDR2 is SNEGSKA (reference sequence). V was shortened by 3 bases and J by 0 bases, with 8 bases between the two germline ends. This CDR3 has 13 amino acids. In nucleotides, the CDR3 is TGCAGTGCTAGTTGGTTTATGAACACTGAAGCTTTCTTT. It translates to CSASWFMNTEAFF.